This TCR beta chain was recorded in a study of cytomegalovirus exposure and HLA in healthy donors. V was clipped by 4 bases and J by 2 bases; unmatched bases: 5. Germline CDR1 and CDR2: SGHRS and YFSETQ. The CDR3 consists of 14 residues. Use of 60 Vbeta and 13 Jbeta primers characterized the PCR. The repertoire was sequenced with immunoSEQ multiplex PCR; TCRdb's copy has only in-frame clones and lacks some. The sample has about 59,000 clones, less than 85% seen once. Study-wide results and limits: Certain sequence variants were highly shared and formed a cluster, and this cluster was likely a sequencing artifact. Fewer than 200 TCR beta chains were listed as cytomegalovirus-associated. In a later analysis, about 17,000 TCR beta sequences were associated with HLA alleles at 0.05 false discovery rate.

This clone was detected only a few times. Its antigen is not identified. This clonotype was obtained from a young man in good health and CMV-seropositive. The material sequenced was PBMCs. The J gene is TRBJ2-7, the V gene TRBV5-1; 8 bases line up with TRBD1. CDR3 region: CASSLGQEAYEQYF. The CDR3 bases are TGCGCCAGCAGCCTGGGACAGGAAGCCTACGAGCAGTACTTC.